This TCR beta chain was retrieved from a study of cytomegalovirus exposure and HLA in healthy donors. Trimming cost V 4 bases and J 6 bases; bases outside gene matches: 9. Germline lookup yields CDR1 SGHRS and CDR2 YFSETQ. The CDR3 contains 15 residues. Both 60 Vbeta primers and 13 Jbeta primers went into the PCR. Clones were read by immunoSEQ multiplex PCR, and TCRdb kept only the in-frame ones, dropping some. The sample has around 87,000 clones; 81% are singletons. This sequence originates from a girl aged 2-10 years in good health and CMV-seropositive. The chain uses TRBV5-1 and TRBJ1-2; 10 nucleotides match TRBD1. The sample was PBMCs. The CDR3 DNA sequence: TGCGCCAGCAGCGGACCGGGACAGGGGTCTGATGGCTACACCTTC. It is translated as CASSGPGQGSDGYTF.